This TCR beta chain was documented in a study of blood T cells in healthy people across ages. Findings of the study overall: The study regarded diversity estimates from one million T cells as underestimates. A strong correlation was seen between TCR beta diversity and naive T cell percentage. Roughly linear declines in TCR beta diversity per million T cells occurred with age.

Per sample, at least 5 micrograms of total RNA were extracted. This clonotype has only a few counts. Antigen specificity is unknown. A second PCR of about 7 to 11 cycles used a sample-barcoded 5' primer and a J-beta primer mix. TCRdb re-called the 5' RACE reads with MiXCR, one entry per CDR3 protein. The table shows 650,000 to 900,000 distinct CDR3 sequences, with less than 80% occurring only once. Germline V lookup: CDR1 LNHNV, CDR2 YYDKDF (reference sequence). The CDR3 runs to 15 residues. V was trimmed by 0 bases and J by 4 bases, leaving 11 bases between them. The V and J genes are TRBV15 and TRBJ2-3, with a possible D match to TRBD2 (5 bases). The clonotype was recovered from a man under 40 in good health. Sequenced material: blood. Here the CDR3 reads CATSRESSIPDTQYF. In DNA, the CDR3 is TGTGCCACCAGCAGAGAATCTAGCATCCCAGATACGCAGTATTTT.